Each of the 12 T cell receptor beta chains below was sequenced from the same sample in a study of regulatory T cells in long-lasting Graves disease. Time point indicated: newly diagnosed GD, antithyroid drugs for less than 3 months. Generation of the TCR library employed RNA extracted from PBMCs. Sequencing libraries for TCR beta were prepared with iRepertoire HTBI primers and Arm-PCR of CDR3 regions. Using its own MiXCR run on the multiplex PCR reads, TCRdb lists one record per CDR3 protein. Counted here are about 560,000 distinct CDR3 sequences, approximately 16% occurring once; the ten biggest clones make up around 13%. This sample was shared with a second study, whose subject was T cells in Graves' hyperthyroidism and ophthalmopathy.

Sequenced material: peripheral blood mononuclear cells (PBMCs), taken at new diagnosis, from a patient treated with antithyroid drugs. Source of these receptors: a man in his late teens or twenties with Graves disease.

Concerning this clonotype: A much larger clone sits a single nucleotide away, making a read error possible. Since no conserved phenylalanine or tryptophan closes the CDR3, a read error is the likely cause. CDR3 loop: CASSLGGPKNIQYL. The CDR3 nucleotides read TGTGCCAGCAGCTTGGGGGGACCCAAAAACATTCAGTACCTC. This rearrangement joins TRBV6-1 to TRBJ2-4, with D possibly being TRBD2 (6 bases). Germline CDR1 is MNHNS and CDR2 is SASEGT. The CDR3 spans 14 residues. Trimming removed 6 bases at V and 2 bases at J, with 11 bases between.

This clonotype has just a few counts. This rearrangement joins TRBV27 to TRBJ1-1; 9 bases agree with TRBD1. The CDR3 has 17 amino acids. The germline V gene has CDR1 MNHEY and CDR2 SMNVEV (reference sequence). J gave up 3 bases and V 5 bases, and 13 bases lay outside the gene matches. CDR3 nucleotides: TGTGCCAGCAGTCTAGGGACAGGGCGATGGGAGTACACTGAAGCTTTCTTT. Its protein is CASSLGTGRWEYTEAFF.

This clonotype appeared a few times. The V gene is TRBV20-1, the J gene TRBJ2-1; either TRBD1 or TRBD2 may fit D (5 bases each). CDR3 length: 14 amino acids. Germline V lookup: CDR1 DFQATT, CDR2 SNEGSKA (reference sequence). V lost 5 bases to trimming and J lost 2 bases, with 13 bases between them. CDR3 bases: TGCAGTGCTCCTCAGGGACCGACCTACAATGAGCAGTTCTTC. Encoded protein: CSAPQGPTYNEQFF.

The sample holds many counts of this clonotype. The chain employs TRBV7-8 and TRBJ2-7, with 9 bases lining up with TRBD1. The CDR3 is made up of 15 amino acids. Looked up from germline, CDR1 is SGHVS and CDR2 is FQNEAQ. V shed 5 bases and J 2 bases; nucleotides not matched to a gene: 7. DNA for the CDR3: TGTGCCAGCAGCGCCGTCCGGGACAGGGCCTACGAGCAGTACTTC. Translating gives CASSAVRDRAYEQYF.

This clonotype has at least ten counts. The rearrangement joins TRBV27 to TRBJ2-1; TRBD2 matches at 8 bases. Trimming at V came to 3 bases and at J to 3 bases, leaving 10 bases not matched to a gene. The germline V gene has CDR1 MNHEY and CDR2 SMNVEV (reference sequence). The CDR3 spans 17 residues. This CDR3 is CASSFLPGLGLYNEQFF. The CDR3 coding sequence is TGTGCCAGCAGTTTCCTCCCGGGACTAGGGCTCTACAATGAGCAGTTCTTC.

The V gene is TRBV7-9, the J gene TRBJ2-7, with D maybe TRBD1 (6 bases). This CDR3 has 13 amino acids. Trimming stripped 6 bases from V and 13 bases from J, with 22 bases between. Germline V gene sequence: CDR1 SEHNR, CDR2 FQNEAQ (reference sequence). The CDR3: CASRPGQPGQNYF. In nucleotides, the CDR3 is TGTGCCAGCAGGCCCGGTCAGCCGGGACAAAACTACTTC.

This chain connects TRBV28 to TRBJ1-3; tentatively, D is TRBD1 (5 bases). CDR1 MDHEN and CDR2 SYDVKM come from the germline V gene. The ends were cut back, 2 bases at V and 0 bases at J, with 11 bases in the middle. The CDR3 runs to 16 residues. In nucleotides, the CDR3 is TGTGCCAGCAGTTTAAGGACACCGAGCTCTGGAAACACCATATATTTT. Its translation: CASSLRTPSSGNTIYF.

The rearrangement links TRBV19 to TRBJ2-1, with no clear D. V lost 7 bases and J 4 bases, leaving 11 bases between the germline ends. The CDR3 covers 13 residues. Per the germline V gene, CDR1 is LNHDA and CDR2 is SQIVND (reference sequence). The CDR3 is CASNPDGYNEQFF. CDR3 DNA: TGTGCCAGTAACCCCGACGGATACAATGAGCAGTTCTTC. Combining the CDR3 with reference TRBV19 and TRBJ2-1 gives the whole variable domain DGGITQSPKYLFRKEGQNVTLSCEQNLNHDAMYWYRQDPGQGLRLIYYSQIVNDFQKGDIAEGYSVSREKKESFPLTVTSAQKNPTAFYLCASNPDGYNEQFFGPGTRLTVL.

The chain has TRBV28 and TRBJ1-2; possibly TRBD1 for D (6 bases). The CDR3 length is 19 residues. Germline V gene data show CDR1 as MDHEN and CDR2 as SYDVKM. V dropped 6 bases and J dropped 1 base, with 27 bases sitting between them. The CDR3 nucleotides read TGTGCCAGCAGGCCCCAAGGGGGACTGGGTGTGGGGATTAACTATGGCTACACCTTC. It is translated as CASRPQGGLGVGINYGYTF.

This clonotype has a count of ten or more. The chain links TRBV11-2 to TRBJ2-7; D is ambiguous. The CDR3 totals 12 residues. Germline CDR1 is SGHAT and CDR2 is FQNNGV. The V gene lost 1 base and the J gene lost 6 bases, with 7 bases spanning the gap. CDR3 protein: CASSLAESEQYF. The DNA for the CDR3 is TGTGCCAGCAGCTTAGCCGAGTCCGAGCAGTACTTC.

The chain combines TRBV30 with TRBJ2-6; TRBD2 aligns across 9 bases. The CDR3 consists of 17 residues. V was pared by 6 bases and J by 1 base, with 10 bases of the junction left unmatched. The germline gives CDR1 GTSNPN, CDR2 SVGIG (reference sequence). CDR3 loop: CACLNRSGRSGANVLTF. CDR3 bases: TGTGCCTGCTTGAACAGGAGCGGGAGGTCTGGGGCCAACGTCCTGACTTTC.

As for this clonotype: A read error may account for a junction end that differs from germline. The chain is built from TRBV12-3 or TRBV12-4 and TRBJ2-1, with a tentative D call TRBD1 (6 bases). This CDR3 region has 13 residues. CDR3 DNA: TGTGCCAGCAGTTTAGGGAATACAGGGAGTCTGGTCTTC. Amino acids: CASSLGNTGSLVF.